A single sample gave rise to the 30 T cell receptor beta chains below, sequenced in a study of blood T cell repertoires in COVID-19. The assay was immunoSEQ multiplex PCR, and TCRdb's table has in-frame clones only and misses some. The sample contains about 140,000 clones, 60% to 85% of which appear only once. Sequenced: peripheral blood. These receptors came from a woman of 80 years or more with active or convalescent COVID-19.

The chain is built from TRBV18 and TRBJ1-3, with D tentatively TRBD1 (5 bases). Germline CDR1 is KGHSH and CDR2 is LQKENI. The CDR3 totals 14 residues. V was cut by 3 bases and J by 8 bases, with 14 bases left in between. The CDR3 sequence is CASSPRAGQDTIYF. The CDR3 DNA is TGTGCCAGCTCACCTCGGGCAGGGCAAGACACCATATATTTT. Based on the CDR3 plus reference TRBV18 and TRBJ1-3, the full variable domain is NAGVMQNPRHLVRRRGQEARLRCSPMKGHSHVYWYRQLPEEGLKFMVYLQKENIIDESGMPKERFSAEFPKEGPSILRIQQVVRGDSAAYFCASSPRAGQDTIYFGEGSWLTVV.

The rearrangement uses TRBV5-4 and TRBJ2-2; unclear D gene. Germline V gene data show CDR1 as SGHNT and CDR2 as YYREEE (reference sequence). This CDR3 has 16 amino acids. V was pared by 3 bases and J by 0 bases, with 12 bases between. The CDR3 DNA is TGTGCCAGCAGCTCCGCCCTAGAAACGAACACCGGGGAGCTGTTTTTT. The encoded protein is CASSSALETNTGELFF.

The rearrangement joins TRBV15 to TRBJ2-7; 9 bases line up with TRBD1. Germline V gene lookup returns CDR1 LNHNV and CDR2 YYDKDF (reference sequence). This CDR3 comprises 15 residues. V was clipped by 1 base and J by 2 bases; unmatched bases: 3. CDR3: CATSRAGTGPYEQYF. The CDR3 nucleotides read TGTGCCACCAGCAGAGCCGGGACAGGGCCCTACGAGCAGTACTTC.

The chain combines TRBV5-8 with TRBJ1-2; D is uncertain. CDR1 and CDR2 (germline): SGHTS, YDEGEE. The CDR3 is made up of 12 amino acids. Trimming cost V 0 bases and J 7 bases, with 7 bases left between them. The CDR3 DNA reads TGTGCCAGCAGCTTGGCCGGTCGTGGCTACACCTTC. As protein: CASSLAGRGYTF.

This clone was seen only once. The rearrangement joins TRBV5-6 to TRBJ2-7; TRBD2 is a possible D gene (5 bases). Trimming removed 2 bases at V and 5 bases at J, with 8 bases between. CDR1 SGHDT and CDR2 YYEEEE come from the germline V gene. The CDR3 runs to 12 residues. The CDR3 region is CASSLIGDEQYF. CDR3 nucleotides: TGTGCCAGCAGCTTAATCGGGGACGAGCAGTACTTC.

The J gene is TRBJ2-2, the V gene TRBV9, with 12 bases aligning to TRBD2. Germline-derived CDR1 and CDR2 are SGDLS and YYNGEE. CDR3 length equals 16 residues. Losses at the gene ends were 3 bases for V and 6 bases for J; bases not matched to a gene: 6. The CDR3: CASSGTSGGRAGELFF. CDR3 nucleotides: TGTGCCAGCAGCGGAACTAGCGGGGGGCGGGCCGGGGAGCTGTTTTTT. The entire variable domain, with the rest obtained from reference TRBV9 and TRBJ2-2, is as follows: DSGVTQTPKHLITATGQRVTLRCSPRSGDLSVYWYQQSLDQGLQFLIQYYNGEERAKGNILERFSAQQFPDLHSELNLSSLELGDSALYFCASSGTSGGRAGELFFGEGSRLTVL.

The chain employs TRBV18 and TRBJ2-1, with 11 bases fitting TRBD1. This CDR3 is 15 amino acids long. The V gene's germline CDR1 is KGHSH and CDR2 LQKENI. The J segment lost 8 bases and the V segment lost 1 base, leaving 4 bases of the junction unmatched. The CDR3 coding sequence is TGTGCCAGCTCACCACAAGGACAGGGGGCGTATGAGCAGTTCTTC. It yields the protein CASSPQGQGAYEQFF.

CDR3 residues: CASSLLAGGFYEQYF. As DNA, the CDR3 is TGTGCCAGCAGTTTATTGGCAGGGGGCTTCTACGAGCAGTACTTC. V gene TRBV28 combines with J gene TRBJ2-7; 8 nucleotides line up with TRBD1. Trimming took 1 base from V and 3 from J; bases not matched to a gene: 5. The CDR3 consists of 15 residues. The germline CDR1 and CDR2 sequences are MDHEN and SYDVKM. Full variable domain (rest looked up from reference TRBV28 and TRBJ2-7): DVKVTQSSRYLVKRTGEKVFLECVQDMDHENMFWYRQDPGLGLRLIYFSYDVKMKEKGDIPEGYSVSREKKERFSLILESASTNQTSMYLCASSLLAGGFYEQYFGPGTRLTVT.

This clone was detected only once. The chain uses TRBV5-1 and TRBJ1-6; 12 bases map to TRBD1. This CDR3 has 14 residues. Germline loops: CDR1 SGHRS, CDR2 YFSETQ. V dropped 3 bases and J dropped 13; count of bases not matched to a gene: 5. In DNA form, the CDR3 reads TGCGCCAGCAGCTGGGACAGGGGGCTTGAGCCCCTCCACTTT. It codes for CASSWDRGLEPLHF. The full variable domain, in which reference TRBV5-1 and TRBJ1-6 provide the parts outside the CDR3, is KAGVTQTPRYLIKTRGQQVTLSCSPISGHRSVSWYQQTPGQGLQFLFEYFSETQRNKGNFPGRFSGRQFSNSRSEMNVSTLELGDSALYLCASSWDRGLEPLHFGNGTRLTVT.

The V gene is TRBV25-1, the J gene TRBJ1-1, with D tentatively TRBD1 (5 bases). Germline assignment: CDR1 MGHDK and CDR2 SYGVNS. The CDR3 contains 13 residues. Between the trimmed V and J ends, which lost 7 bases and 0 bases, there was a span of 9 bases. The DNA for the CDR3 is TGTGCCAGCAAATTAGGGGTGAACACTGAAGCTTTCTTT. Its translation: CASKLGVNTEAFF.

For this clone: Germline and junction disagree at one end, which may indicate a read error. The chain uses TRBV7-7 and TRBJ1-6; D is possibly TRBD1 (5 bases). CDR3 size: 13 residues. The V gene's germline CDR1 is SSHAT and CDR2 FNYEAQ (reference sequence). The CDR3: CASSLQQGSPLHF. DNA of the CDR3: TGTGCTAGCAGCTTACAGCAGGGATCACCCCTCCACTTT.

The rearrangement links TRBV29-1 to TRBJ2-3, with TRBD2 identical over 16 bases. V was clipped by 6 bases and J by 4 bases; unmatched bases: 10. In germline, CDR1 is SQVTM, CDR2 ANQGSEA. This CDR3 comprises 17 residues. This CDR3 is CSVAGTSGGAVADTQYF. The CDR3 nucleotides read TGCAGCGTAGCCGGGACTAGCGGGGGGGCCGTTGCAGATACGCAGTATTTT.

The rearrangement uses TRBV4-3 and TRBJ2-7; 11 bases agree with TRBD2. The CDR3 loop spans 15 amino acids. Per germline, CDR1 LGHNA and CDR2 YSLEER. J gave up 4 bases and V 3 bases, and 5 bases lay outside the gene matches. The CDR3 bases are TGCGCCAGCAGCCAGAGACTAGCGGGGTTTTACGAGCAGTACTTC. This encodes CASSQRLAGFYEQYF.

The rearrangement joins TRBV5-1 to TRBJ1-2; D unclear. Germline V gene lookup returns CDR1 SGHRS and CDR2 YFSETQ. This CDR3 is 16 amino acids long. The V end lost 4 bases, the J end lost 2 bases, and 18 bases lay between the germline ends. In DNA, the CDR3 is TGCGCCAGCAGCCAAACCGCGGGGTCAGGAAACTATGGCTACACCTTC. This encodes CASSQTAGSGNYGYTF.

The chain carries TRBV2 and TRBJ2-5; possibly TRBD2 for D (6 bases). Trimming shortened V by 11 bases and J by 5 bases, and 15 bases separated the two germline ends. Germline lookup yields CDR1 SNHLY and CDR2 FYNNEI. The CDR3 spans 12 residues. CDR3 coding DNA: TGTGCCTGTCGGGACTTTGCGGAGACCCAGTACTTC. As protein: CACRDFAETQYF.

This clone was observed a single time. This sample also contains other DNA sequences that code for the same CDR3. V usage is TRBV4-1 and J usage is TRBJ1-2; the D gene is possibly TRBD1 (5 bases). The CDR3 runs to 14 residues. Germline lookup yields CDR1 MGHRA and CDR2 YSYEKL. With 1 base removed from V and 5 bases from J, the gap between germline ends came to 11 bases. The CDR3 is CASSQVGTAYGYTF. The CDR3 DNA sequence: TGCGCCAGCAGCCAAGTGGGGACTGCTTATGGCTACACCTTC.

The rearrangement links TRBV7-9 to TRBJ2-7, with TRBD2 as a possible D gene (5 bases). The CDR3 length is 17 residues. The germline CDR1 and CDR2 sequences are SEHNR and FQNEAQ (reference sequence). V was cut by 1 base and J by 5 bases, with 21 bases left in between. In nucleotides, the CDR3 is TGTGCCAGCAGCTTAGGCGGATCATCCTATTCGCGGGACGAGCAGTACTTC. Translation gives CASSLGGSSYSRDEQYF.

Written as DNA, the CDR3 is TGTGCCAGCAGCCGGGCCACGGGACTTGATGAGCAGTTCTTC. This encodes CASSRATGLDEQFF. The chain combines TRBV5-4 with TRBJ2-1; D is possibly TRBD2 (6 bases). CDR3 length equals 14 residues. Germline CDR1 and CDR2: SGHNT and YYREEE (reference sequence). Trimming shortened V by 4 bases and J by 8 bases, and 16 bases separated the two germline ends.

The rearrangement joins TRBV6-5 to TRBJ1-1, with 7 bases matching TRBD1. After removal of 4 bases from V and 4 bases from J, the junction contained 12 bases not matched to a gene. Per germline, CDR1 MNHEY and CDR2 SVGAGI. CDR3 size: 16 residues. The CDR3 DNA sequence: TGTGCCAGCAGTTCGAGGACAGGAATAGGGGTCACTGAAGCTTTCTTT. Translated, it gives CASSSRTGIGVTEAFF.

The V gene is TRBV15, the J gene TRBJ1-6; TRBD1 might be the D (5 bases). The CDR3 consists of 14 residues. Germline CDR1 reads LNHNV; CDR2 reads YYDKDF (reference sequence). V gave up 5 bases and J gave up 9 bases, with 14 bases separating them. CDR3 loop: CATSRKQGGSPLHF. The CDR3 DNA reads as TGTGCCACCAGCCGAAAGCAGGGAGGTTCACCCCTCCACTTT.

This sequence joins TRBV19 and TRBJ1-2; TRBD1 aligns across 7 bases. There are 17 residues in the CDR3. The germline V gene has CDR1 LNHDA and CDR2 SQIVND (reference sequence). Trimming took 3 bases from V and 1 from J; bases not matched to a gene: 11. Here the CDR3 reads CASSIFRGRNLNYGYTF. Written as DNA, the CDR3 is TGTGCCAGTAGTATTTTCAGGGGGAGAAATCTTAACTATGGCTACACCTTC.

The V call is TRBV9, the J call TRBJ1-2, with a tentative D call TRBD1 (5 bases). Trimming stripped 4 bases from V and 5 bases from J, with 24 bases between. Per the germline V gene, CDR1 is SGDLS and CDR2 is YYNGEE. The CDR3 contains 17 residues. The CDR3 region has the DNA TGTGCCAGCAGCCACTTCACAGGAGCCCTCCCCTCTTATGGCTACACCTTC. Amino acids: CASSHFTGALPSYGYTF.

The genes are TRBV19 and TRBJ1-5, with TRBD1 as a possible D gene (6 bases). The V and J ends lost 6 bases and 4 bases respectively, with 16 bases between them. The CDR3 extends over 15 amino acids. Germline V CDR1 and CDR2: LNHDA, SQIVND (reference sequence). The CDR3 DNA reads TGTGCCAGTAGCGCCACAGGGCTAGCAAATCAGCCCCAGCATTTT. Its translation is CASSATGLANQPQHF.

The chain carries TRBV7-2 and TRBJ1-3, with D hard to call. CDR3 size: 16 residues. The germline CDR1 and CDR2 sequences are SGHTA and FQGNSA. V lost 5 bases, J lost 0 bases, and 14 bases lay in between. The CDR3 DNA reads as TGTGCCAGCAGCCCATCGGCGGGGAGCTCTGGAAACACCATATATTTT. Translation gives CASSPSAGSSGNTIYF.

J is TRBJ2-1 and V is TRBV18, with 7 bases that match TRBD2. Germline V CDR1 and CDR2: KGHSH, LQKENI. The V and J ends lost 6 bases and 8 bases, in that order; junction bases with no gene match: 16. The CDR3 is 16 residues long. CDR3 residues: CASSPLRTSNMYEQFF. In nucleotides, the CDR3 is TGTGCCAGCTCCCCTCTTCGGACTAGTAATATGTATGAGCAGTTCTTC.

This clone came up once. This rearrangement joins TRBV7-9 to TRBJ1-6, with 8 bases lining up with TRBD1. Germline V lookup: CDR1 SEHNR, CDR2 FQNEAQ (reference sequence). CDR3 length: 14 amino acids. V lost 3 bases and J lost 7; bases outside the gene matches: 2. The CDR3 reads CASSLTGVNSPLHF. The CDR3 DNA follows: TGTGCCAGCAGCTTGACAGGGGTAAATTCACCCCTCCACTTT.

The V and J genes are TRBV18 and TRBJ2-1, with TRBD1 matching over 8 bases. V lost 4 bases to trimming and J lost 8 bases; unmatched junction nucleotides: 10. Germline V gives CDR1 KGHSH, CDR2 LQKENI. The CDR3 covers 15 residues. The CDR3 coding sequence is TGTGCCAGCTCACGGCAGGGGGCGGTGAAGGATGAGCAGTTCTTC. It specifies CASSRQGAVKDEQFF. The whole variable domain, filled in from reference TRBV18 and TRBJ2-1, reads NAGVMQNPRHLVRRRGQEARLRCSPMKGHSHVYWYRQLPEEGLKFMVYLQKENIIDESGMPKERFSAEFPKEGPSILRIQQVVRGDSAAYFCASSRQGAVKDEQFFGPGTRLTVL.

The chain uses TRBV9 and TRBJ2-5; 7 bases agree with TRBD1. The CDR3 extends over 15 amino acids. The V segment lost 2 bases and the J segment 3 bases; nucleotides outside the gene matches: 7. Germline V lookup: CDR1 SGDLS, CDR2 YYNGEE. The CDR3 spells CASSVSPTGKETQYF. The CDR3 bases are TGTGCCAGCAGCGTTTCACCGACAGGGAAAGAGACCCAGTACTTC.

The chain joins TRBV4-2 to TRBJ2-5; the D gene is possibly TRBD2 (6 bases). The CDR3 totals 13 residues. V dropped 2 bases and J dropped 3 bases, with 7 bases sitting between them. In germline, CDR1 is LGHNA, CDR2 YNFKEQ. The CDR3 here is CASSQRTKETQYF. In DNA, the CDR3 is TGTGCCAGCAGCCAAAGGACTAAAGAGACCCAGTACTTC.

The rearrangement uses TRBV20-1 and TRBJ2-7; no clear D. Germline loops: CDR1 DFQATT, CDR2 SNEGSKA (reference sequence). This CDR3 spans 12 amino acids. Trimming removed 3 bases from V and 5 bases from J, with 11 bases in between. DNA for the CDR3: TGCAGTGCTAGTCCCAGGCTCGACGAGCAGTACTTC. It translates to CSASPRLDEQYF.